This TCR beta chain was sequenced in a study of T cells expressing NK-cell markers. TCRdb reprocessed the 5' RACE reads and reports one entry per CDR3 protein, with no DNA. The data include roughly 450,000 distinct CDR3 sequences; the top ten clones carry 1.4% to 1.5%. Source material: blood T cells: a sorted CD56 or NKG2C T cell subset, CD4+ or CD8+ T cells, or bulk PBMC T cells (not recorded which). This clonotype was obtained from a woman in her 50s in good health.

CDR3 amino acids: CSASTGGLNYGYTF. The chain carries TRBV20-1 and TRBJ1-2. This CDR3 contains 14 residues. Per germline, CDR1 DFQATT and CDR2 SNEGSKA (reference sequence).